This T cell receptor beta chain was captured by sequencing in a study of vaccination and CD4 T cells after COVID-19. The wider study: Control cultures were supplied with a CEFX pool, an HIV-1 Nef pool, or no peptide at all.

CDR3 length equals 15 residues. Germline V gene sequence: CDR1 MNHNS, CDR2 SASEGT. The junction had 8 bases not matched to a gene; V was cut back by 4 bases and J by 4 bases. Turning to this clonotype: Its antigen is as yet unknown.

Sequencing of cultured CD4+ T cell DNA used the Oncomine TCR Beta short-read assay. Genomic DNA was isolated from cultured CD4+ T cells. TCRdb independently ran MiXCR on the PCR reads; one entry per CDR3 protein. The sample contains 20,000 to 25,000 distinct CDR3 sequences, 45% to 60% of which appear only once. Stated treatment: roughly ten-day PBMC culture with coronavirus spike peptide pools or control peptides (ViraFEST assay). This receptor was obtained from a human donor who had recovered from COVID-19. The chain employs TRBV6-1 and TRBJ2-3; TRBD2 agrees at 7 bases. The sample comprised CD4+ T cells from blood, cultured in vitro. The CDR3 sequence is CASSGRAGVSDTQYF. CDR3 bases: TGTGCCAGCAGTGGACGTGCGGGAGTGTCAGATACGCAGTATTTT.